Listed here is a single TCR beta chain. The antigen remains undetermined. CD45RO-CCR7+CD27+CD95- was the phenotype of naive CD8+ T cells. This record comes from a study of CXCR3-negative and CXCR3-positive naive CD8 T cells. Study-level information: For each library, about 1.5 +/- 0.3 million TRB reads were obtained, around 140 million in total. The study's findings and limits: Greater hydrophobicity was found in TRB CDR3s of CXCR3-positive naive cells than of CXCR3-negative naive cells. Naive CXCR3-positive and CXCR3-negative cells shared TRBV-TRBJ usage; memory cells diverged. Fresh PBMCs went into most assays, and CXCR3 expression partly declined after cryopreservation.

TRB cDNA was prepared as libraries by UMI-labeled 5' RACE. Each CDR3 protein gets one entry in TCRdb, which reprocessed the 5' RACE reads and gives no DNA. The table gives approximately 130,000 distinct CDR3 sequences; the top ten clones make up around 0.41% of it. The germline V gene encodes CDR1 LGHDT and CDR2 YNNKEL (reference sequence). This CDR3 comprises 12 residues. The receptor was derived from a human donor in good health. Some clones in this sample may be carry-over from other donors' samples. Sequencing used naive CXCR3+ CD8+ T cells from blood. Indicated subset: CD45RO-CCR7+CD27+CD95- naive CD8+ T cells expressing CXCR3 (TNR3+). This chain connects TRBV3-1 to TRBJ2-1; TCRdb's D gene call, TRBD2, goes unchecked for lack of DNA. CDR3 protein: CASSQVGREEFF.